This is a list of T cell receptor beta chains from one sample in a study of low-dose radiotherapy and immunotherapy resistance in tumors. TCRdb reanalysed the reads using MiXCR and keeps one entry per CDR3 protein. The sample comprises 80,000 to 90,000 distinct CDR3 sequences, 18% of which are singletons, and approximately 2.8% rests with the top ten. Sequenced here: PBMCs, sampled before treatment. The receptors derive from a male donor with prostate cancer. The conserved cysteine and the conserved F or W are not part of the CDR3 here. Each record gives: CDR3 protein, CDR3 length, J gene, clone size, V gene. The size entry is marked missing in some rows and otherwise reads once, few, many or a size class.

CDR3 protein: ASTGFDTGELF; CDR3 length: 11; J gene: TRBJ2-2; clone size: many; V gene: TRBV6-6
CDR3 protein: AIAGLAGSTDTQY; CDR3 length: 13; J gene: TRBJ2-3; clone size: many; V gene: TRBV10-3
CDR3 protein: ASRSGTGARETQY; CDR3 length: 13; J gene: TRBJ2-5; clone size: many; V gene: TRBV5-4
CDR3 protein: SARSLFSTDTQY; CDR3 length: 12; J gene: TRBJ2-3; clone size: many; V gene: TRBV20-1
CDR3 protein: AISGSTRGREAF; CDR3 length: 12; J gene: TRBJ1-1; clone size: NA; V gene: TRBV10-3
CDR3 protein: ASSPGLREVDEQF; CDR3 length: 13; J gene: TRBJ2-1; clone size: NA; V gene: TRBV2
CDR3 protein: ASSLVGQGGNTIY; CDR3 length: 13; J gene: TRBJ1-3; clone size: many; V gene: TRBV5-1
CDR3 protein: ASSQGLEETQY; CDR3 length: 11; J gene: TRBJ2-5; clone size: many; V gene: TRBV12-3/TRBV12-4
CDR3 protein: SARDQGGASYNEQF; CDR3 length: 14; J gene: TRBJ2-1; clone size: many; V gene: TRBV20-1
CDR3 protein: AISEGHGQSTQETQY; CDR3 length: 15; J gene: TRBJ2-5; clone size: few; V gene: TRBV10-3
CDR3 protein: ASSYSAGANYGYT; CDR3 length: 13; J gene: TRBJ1-2; clone size: many; V gene: TRBV6-5
CDR3 protein: ASSLFTGYEQF; CDR3 length: 11; J gene: TRBJ2-1; clone size: NA; V gene: TRBV11-3
CDR3 protein: ASRESSEETQY; CDR3 length: 11; J gene: TRBJ2-5; clone size: many; V gene: TRBV12-3/TRBV12-4
CDR3 protein: ASSQTGQEETQY; CDR3 length: 12; J gene: TRBJ2-5; clone size: many; V gene: TRBV4-2
CDR3 protein: SVEIGTSGYNEQF; CDR3 length: 13; J gene: TRBJ2-1; clone size: medium-sized; V gene: TRBV29-1
CDR3 protein: ASSDEGQGNSPLH; CDR3 length: 13; J gene: TRBJ1-6; clone size: many; V gene: TRBV5-1
CDR3 protein: ASSVAGYSQNEQF; CDR3 length: 13; J gene: TRBJ2-1; clone size: many; V gene: TRBV9
CDR3 protein: ASTTRDERSGGGDTQY; CDR3 length: 16; J gene: TRBJ2-3; clone size: once; V gene: TRBV28
CDR3 protein: ASSRQGQLQETQY; CDR3 length: 13; J gene: TRBJ2-5; clone size: many; V gene: TRBV5-1
CDR3 protein: ASSPSQGTDTQY; CDR3 length: 12; J gene: TRBJ2-3; clone size: medium-sized; V gene: TRBV11-2
CDR3 protein: SANRDRRPGELF; CDR3 length: 12; J gene: TRBJ2-2; clone size: once; V gene: TRBV20-1
CDR3 protein: SAPIQGVVEKLF; CDR3 length: 12; J gene: TRBJ1-4; clone size: many; V gene: TRBV20-1
CDR3 protein: ASSPLASSGVTQY; CDR3 length: 13; J gene: TRBJ2-5; clone size: NA; V gene: TRBV7-9
CDR3 protein: ASSFWGWGEAF; CDR3 length: 11; J gene: TRBJ1-1; clone size: few; V gene: TRBV5-4
CDR3 protein: ASSSGQGANSPLH; CDR3 length: 13; J gene: TRBJ1-6; clone size: many; V gene: TRBV9
CDR3 protein: ASTTTDRQQY; CDR3 length: 10; J gene: TRBJ2-7; clone size: NA; V gene: TRBV6-2/TRBV6-3
CDR3 protein: ASSPLRGGGDTQY; CDR3 length: 13; J gene: TRBJ2-3; clone size: many; V gene: TRBV9
CDR3 protein: ASSDGDPDTQY; CDR3 length: 11; J gene: TRBJ2-3; clone size: many; V gene: TRBV6-4
CDR3 protein: SVVTQVAVNIQY; CDR3 length: 12; J gene: TRBJ2-4; clone size: NA; V gene: TRBV29-1
CDR3 protein: ASSLEASGGIRQF; CDR3 length: 13; J gene: TRBJ2-1; clone size: many; V gene: TRBV5-1
CDR3 protein: ASSPRGTGANYGYT; CDR3 length: 14; J gene: TRBJ1-2; clone size: many; V gene: TRBV19
CDR3 protein: SVLPEDTALHEQY; CDR3 length: 13; J gene: TRBJ2-7; clone size: many; V gene: TRBV29-1
CDR3 protein: ASSGSGGGSTDTQY; CDR3 length: 14; J gene: TRBJ2-3; clone size: many; V gene: TRBV9
CDR3 protein: ASSQNGISRGNTIY; CDR3 length: 14; J gene: TRBJ1-3; clone size: many; V gene: TRBV23-1
CDR3 protein: SAQPGTGAYEQY; CDR3 length: 12; J gene: TRBJ2-7; clone size: many; V gene: TRBV20-1
CDR3 protein: ASSLTLSDYLLDTDTQY; CDR3 length: 17; J gene: TRBJ2-3; clone size: many; V gene: TRBV14
CDR3 protein: ASDSTGVGGYT; CDR3 length: 11; J gene: TRBJ1-2; clone size: many; V gene: TRBV3-1
CDR3 protein: SARAGLNEQY; CDR3 length: 10; J gene: TRBJ2-7; clone size: NA; V gene: TRBV20-1
CDR3 protein: ASSLPPTDTQY; CDR3 length: 11; J gene: TRBJ2-3; clone size: NA; V gene: TRBV5-6
CDR3 protein: SGSRDTPYEQY; CDR3 length: 11; J gene: TRBJ2-7; clone size: many; V gene: TRBV29-1
CDR3 protein: ASTLSGGRADTQY; CDR3 length: 13; J gene: TRBJ2-3; clone size: many; V gene: TRBV7-2
CDR3 protein: ASSQLGGDPGNTIY; CDR3 length: 14; J gene: TRBJ1-3; clone size: NA; V gene: TRBV4-1
CDR3 protein: ASSPPLRGGIETQY; CDR3 length: 14; J gene: TRBJ2-5; clone size: NA; V gene: TRBV7-2
CDR3 protein: SVAAPTRPNTEAF; CDR3 length: 13; J gene: TRBJ1-1; clone size: many; V gene: TRBV29-1
CDR3 protein: ASSHSPGAPNEQF; CDR3 length: 13; J gene: TRBJ2-1; clone size: many; V gene: TRBV7-9